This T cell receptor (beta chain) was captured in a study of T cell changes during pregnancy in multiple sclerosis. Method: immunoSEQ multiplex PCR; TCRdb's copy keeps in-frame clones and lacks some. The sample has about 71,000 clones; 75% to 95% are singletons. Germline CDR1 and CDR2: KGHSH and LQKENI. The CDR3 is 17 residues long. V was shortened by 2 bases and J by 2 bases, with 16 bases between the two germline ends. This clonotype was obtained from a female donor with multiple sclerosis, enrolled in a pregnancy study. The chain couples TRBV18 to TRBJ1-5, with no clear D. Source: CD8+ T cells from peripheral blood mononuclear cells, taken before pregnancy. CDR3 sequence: CASSPAGSGLGNQPQHF. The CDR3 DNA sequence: TGTGCCAGCTCACCAGCGGGTAGTGGGTTGGGCAATCAGCCCCAGCATTTT.